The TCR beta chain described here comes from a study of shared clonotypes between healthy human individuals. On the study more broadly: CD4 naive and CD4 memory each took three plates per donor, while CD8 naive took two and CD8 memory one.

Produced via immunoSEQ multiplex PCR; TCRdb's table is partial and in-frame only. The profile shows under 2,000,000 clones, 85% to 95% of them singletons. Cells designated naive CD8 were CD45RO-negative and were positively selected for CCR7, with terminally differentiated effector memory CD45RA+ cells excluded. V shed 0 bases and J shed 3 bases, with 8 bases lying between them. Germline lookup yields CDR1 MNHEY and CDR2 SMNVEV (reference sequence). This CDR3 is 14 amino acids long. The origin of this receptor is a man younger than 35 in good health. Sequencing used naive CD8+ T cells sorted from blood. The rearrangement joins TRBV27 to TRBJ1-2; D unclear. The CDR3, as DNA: TGTGCCAGCAGTTTATCGATGCGGGACTATGGCTACACCTTC. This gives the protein CASSLSMRDYGYTF.